This T cell receptor (beta chain) was observed in a study of a mutant IDH1 vaccine in newly diagnosed glioma. With 2 bases removed from V and 8 bases from J, the gap between germline ends came to 8 bases. Germline values: CDR1 MRHNA, CDR2 SNTAGT. The CDR3 contains 12 residues. Time point here: week 11, during vaccination. A 20-mer mutant IDH1 peptide at 300 ug was injected subcutaneously with topical imiquimod. This clone has only one observation. The antigen is unknown. The method was immunoSEQ multiplex PCR; TCRdb's version includes in-frame clones alone and lacks a portion of them. The table lists approximately 36,000 clones, about four fifths of them singletons.

This chain links TRBV6-4 with TRBJ2-3; tentatively, D is TRBD1 (6 bases). The material sequenced was peripheral blood mononuclear cells (PBMCs), taken from a glioma patient whose treatment included an IDH1 peptide vaccine. The TCR comes from a woman in her 30s with glioma. Some clones in this sample may be carry-over from other donors' samples. The CDR3, as DNA: TGTGCCAGCAGTGACCCCAGGGGTACGCAGTATTTT. Amino acid sequence: CASSDPRGTQYF.